These T cell receptor beta chains were read from a single sample in a study of OX40 agonist ivuxolimab in advanced cancers. Sequencing was performed with immunoSEQ multiplex PCR; in TCRdb, only in-frame clones are kept and a portion is missing. The table includes 62,000 or so clones, 86% detected once. The sample here was CD4+ or CD8+ T cells sorted from blood, taken in a trial of the OX40 agonist ivuxolimab. The receptors here all came from an adult with an advanced solid tumor such as melanoma, head and neck, liver or kidney cancer. CDR3s leave out the opening cysteine and the closing phenylalanine or tryptophan. Fields, in order: V gene, CDR3 protein.

V gene: TRBV6-1; CDR3 protein: ASSADPSTDTQY
V gene: TRBV19; CDR3 protein: ASSIGPLAGVRNEQF
V gene: TRBV27; CDR3 protein: ASSLLGYRGVDGYT
V gene: TRBV9; CDR3 protein: ASSVGYSGVLNTGELF
V gene: TRBV5-4; CDR3 protein: ASSLEANTGELF
V gene: TRBV27; CDR3 protein: ASSPIPGTSGEQY
V gene: TRBV19; CDR3 protein: ASRSQGAGNQPQH
V gene: TRBV7-2; CDR3 protein: ASSLAVFQPQH
V gene: TRBV10-3; CDR3 protein: ATRVSTDTQY
V gene: TRBV18; CDR3 protein: ASSPPGGYEQY
V gene: TRBV28; CDR3 protein: ASSLWTGRTEAF
V gene: TRBV7-8; CDR3 protein: ASSRDRGLDNEQF
V gene: TRBV6-1; CDR3 protein: ASSRDSNSPLH
V gene: TRBV12-5; CDR3 protein: ASRFILQRQGNTEAF
V gene: TRBV28; CDR3 protein: ASSSPRTSGGNEQF
V gene: TRBV4-3; CDR3 protein: ASSQEATGPRGYGYT
V gene: TRBV7-2; CDR3 protein: ASSLMGREDQPQH
V gene: TRBV6-5; CDR3 protein: ASRTLGYNSPLH
V gene: TRBV6-1; CDR3 protein: ASSEAPGKGNQPQH
V gene: TRBV5-1; CDR3 protein: ASSPTGARETQY
V gene: TRBV6-1; CDR3 protein: ASRTATTGELF
V gene: TRBV7-9; CDR3 protein: ASSPDTRRGYT
V gene: TRBV11-2; CDR3 protein: ASRLLAGEVNEQF
V gene: TRBV5-6; CDR3 protein: ASSLGPPRGNEKLF
V gene: TRBV6-6; CDR3 protein: ASRDTPGHYGYT
V gene: TRBV5-8; CDR3 protein: ASSLPASPGQY
V gene: TRBV6-5; CDR3 protein: ASSYYITGPGELF
V gene: TRBV11-2; CDR3 protein: ASSLVNPGTGTYEQY
V gene: TRBV6-1; CDR3 protein: ASRVQLNTEAF
V gene: TRBV7-2; CDR3 protein: ASSSDRDNQPQH
V gene: TRBV27; CDR3 protein: ASSSRATSSEQY
V gene: TRBV28; CDR3 protein: ASRGTGTGIYGYT
V gene: TRBV10-3; CDR3 protein: AIRDGISYEQY
V gene: TRBV7-6; CDR3 protein: ASSLDRWSDTQY
V gene: TRBV14; CDR3 protein: ASSQAVGTWSYEQY
V gene: TRBV5-1; CDR3 protein: ASSWDRALSTNEKLF
V gene: TRBV30; CDR3 protein: AWSVQSTGELF
V gene: TRBV19; CDR3 protein: ASSITGGEQY
V gene: TRBV6-1; CDR3 protein: ASRSIMPGQEGYT
V gene: TRBV2; CDR3 protein: ASSEGRGEQY
V gene: TRBV7-2; CDR3 protein: ASSLERLDTQY
V gene: TRBV11-2; CDR3 protein: ASSFTLAGDNEQF